This is a list of T cell receptor beta chains from one sample in a study. TCRdb reprocessed the 5' RACE reads with MiXCR, giving one entry per CDR3 protein. The table lists more than 9,000 distinct CDR3 sequences, 17% of them singletons. The sample was Tregs sorted from a lymph node. The receptors shown here come from a female donor with breast cancer. Each CDR3 is given with its conserved first and last residue. Each record gives: clone size, V gene, D gene, J gene, CDR3 protein, CDR3 DNA. A D gene is named only where the DNA matches it firmly. Size is omitted from some rows. Given values are once, few, many or a class for expanded clones.

>many|TRBV5-1|.|TRBJ2-2
CASSPILAAGELFF
TGCGCCAGCAGCCCCATCCTAGCAGCCGGGGAGCTGTTTTTT
>many|TRBV7-2|.|TRBJ2-7
CASSSDQGHEQYF
TGTGCCAGCAGCTCAGACCAGGGGCACGAGCAGTACTTC
>medium-sized|TRBV7-2|TRBD2|TRBJ2-3
CASSAGGAEGTDTQYF
TGTGCCAGCAGCGCCGGGGGGGCGGAGGGCACAGATACGCAGTATTTT
>medium-sized|TRBV5-5|.|TRBJ1-5
CASSPGPANQPQHF
TGTGCCAGCAGCCCGGGACCGGCTAATCAGCCCCAGCATTTT
>medium-sized|TRBV5-1|TRBD1|TRBJ2-5
CASSPGTGVTKTQYF
TGCGCCAGCAGCCCCGGGACAGGGGTTACGAAGACCCAGTACTTC
>few|TRBV21-1|.|TRBJ1-5
CSSSKGRGRPQHF
TGTTCCAGCAGCAAAGGGAGAGGGCGGCCCCAGCATTTT
>few|TRBV10-2|TRBD1|TRBJ2-1
CASGPSNIGGKQFF
TGCGCCTCCGGGCCAAGTAATATAGGGGGCAAGCAGTTCTTC
>medium-sized|TRBV11-2|TRBD1|TRBJ2-7
CASSFLPTGQGAFEQYF
TGTGCCAGCAGCTTCCTACCAACGGGACAGGGGGCCTTTGAGCAGTACTTC
>many|TRBV5-1|.|TRBJ1-1
CASSPGWGNTEAFF
TGCGCCAGCAGCCCAGGGTGGGGGAACACTGAAGCTTTCTTT
>medium-sized|TRBV20-1|.|TRBJ2-7
CSAPQGTTYEQYF
TGCAGTGCCCCACAGGGGACTACCTACGAGCAGTACTTC
>many|TRBV5-1|.|TRBJ1-1
CASSLGGGGTEAFF
TGCGCCAGCAGCTTGGGTGGAGGTGGCACTGAAGCTTTCTTT
>many|TRBV5-1|TRBD2|TRBJ2-1
CASSLAVRTSVNEQFF
TGCGCCAGCAGCTTGGCCGTGAGGACTAGCGTCAATGAGCAGTTCTTC
>many|TRBV7-3|TRBD2|TRBJ2-1
CASSFAGTSGYQISYNEQFF
TGTGCCAGCAGCTTTGCTGGGACTAGCGGATATCAAATCTCCTACAATGAGCAGTTCTTC
>many|TRBV5-1|TRBD1|TRBJ2-3
CASSHGRQGAGDTQYF
TGCGCCAGCAGCCACGGCCGACAGGGGGCGGGAGATACGCAGTATTTT
>medium-sized|TRBV5-4|.|TRBJ2-5
CASSPTGNGETQYF
TGTGCCAGCAGCCCCACCGGGAACGGAGAGACCCAGTACTTC
>medium-sized|TRBV5-1|TRBD2|TRBJ2-1
CASSLSGSDNNEQFF
TGCGCCAGCAGTCTAAGCGGGAGTGACAACAATGAGCAGTTCTTC
>.|TRBV5-1|.|TRBJ1-4
CASSLDQGSEKLFF
TGCGCCAGCAGCTTGGATCAGGGATCTGAAAAACTGTTTTTT
>few|TRBV2|TRBD1|TRBJ1-4
CASNRDRGPNEKLFF
TGTGCCAGCAACCGGGACAGGGGCCCCAATGAAAAACTGTTTTTT
>many|TRBV12-3/TRBV12-4|.|TRBJ2-3
CASRGRDRNAGLDTQYF
TGTGCCAGCCGGGGCAGGGACCGCAATGCCGGCCTAGATACGCAGTATTTT
>medium-sized|TRBV5-1|TRBD1|TRBJ1-2
CASSGTGGTNYGYTF
TGCGCCAGCAGCGGGACAGGAGGAACTAACTATGGCTACACCTTC
>many|TRBV19|TRBD2|TRBJ2-5
CASIGGAGEETQYF
TGTGCCTCCATCGGGGGAGCGGGAGAAGAGACCCAGTACTTC
>.|TRBV28|TRBD1|TRBJ1-2
CASSSGQGDGYTF
TGTGCCAGCAGTTCTGGACAGGGCGATGGCTACACCTTC
>many|TRBV7-9|.|TRBJ2-1
CASSPPSSYNEQFF
TGTGCCAGCAGTCCACCGAGCTCCTACAATGAGCAGTTCTTC
>.|TRBV10-3|.|TRBJ2-7
CAISEAGTIYEQYF
TGTGCCATCAGTGAGGCGGGGACCATATACGAGCAGTACTTC
>medium-sized|TRBV7-9|.|TRBJ1-4
CASSPPPNEKLFF
TGTGCCAGCAGCCCCCCGCCGAACGAAAAACTGTTTTTT
>medium-sized|TRBV29-1|TRBD1|TRBJ2-3
CSVEKGQPGDTQYF
TGCAGCGTTGAGAAGGGACAGCCTGGGGATACGCAGTATTTT
>.|TRBV7-2|TRBD2|TRBJ2-7
CASSLTGRGEQYF
TGTGCCAGCAGCTTAACCGGGAGGGGGGAGCAGTACTTC
>medium-sized|TRBV20-1|.|TRBJ2-7
CSWSPSSYEQYF
TGCAGCTGGTCCCCGAGCTCCTACGAGCAGTACTTC
>medium-sized|TRBV6-1|.|TRBJ1-5
CASSSTGVQSNQPQHF
TGTGCCAGCAGCTCGACAGGAGTTCAGTCCAATCAGCCCCAGCATTTT
>medium-sized|TRBV29-1|.|TRBJ1-2
CSVVEGYGYTF
TGCAGCGTTGTAGAAGGTTATGGCTACACCTTC
>.|TRBV18|.|TRBJ1-1
CASSPVGGGNTGAFF
TGTGCCAGCTCACCAGTTGGAGGCGGGAACACTGGAGCTTTCTTT
>many|TRBV5-1|TRBD2|TRBJ2-7
CASSVGLAPYEQYF
TGCGCCAGCAGCGTGGGACTAGCGCCCTACGAGCAGTACTTC
>medium-sized|TRBV9|TRBD2|TRBJ2-7
CASSVGGTSGTYEQYF
TGTGCCAGCAGCGTAGGTGGGACTAGCGGAACCTACGAGCAGTACTTC
>medium-sized|TRBV4-2|.|TRBJ1-5
CASSQEVETLQHF
TGTGCCAGCAGCCAAGAAGTTGAGACACTCCAGCATTTT
>medium-sized|TRBV2|.|TRBJ2-5
CASSERYRKETQYF
TGTGCCAGCAGTGAGAGGTATAGGAAAGAGACCCAGTACTTC
>many|TRBV7-2|.|TRBJ2-7
CASSLAPGSSYEQYF
TGTGCCAGCAGCTTAGCGCCCGGGAGCTCCTACGAGCAGTACTTC
>medium-sized|TRBV4-1|.|TRBJ2-4
CASSPLGKNIQYF
TGCGCCAGCAGTCCTTTGGGCAAAAACATTCAGTACTTC
>.|TRBV12-5|TRBD2|TRBJ2-1
CASGFNKAGVTSVEQFF
TGTGCTAGTGGTTTCAACAAAGCGGGGGTCACCTCGGTGGAGCAGTTCTTC
>many|TRBV7-2|TRBD2|TRBJ2-3
CASSFWSGGQADTQYF
TGTGCCAGCAGTTTCTGGAGCGGGGGGCAGGCAGATACGCAGTATTTT
>.|TRBV23-1|.|TRBJ2-3
CASSRSVHLAGTDTQYF
TGCGCCAGCAGTCGATCTGTCCATTTAGCGGGCACAGATACGCAGTATTTT
>many|TRBV12-3/TRBV12-4|.|TRBJ2-7
CASSFTYEQYF
TGTGCCAGCAGTTTTACCTACGAGCAGTACTTC
>many|TRBV2|.|TRBJ1-4
CASSGATGEKLFF
TGTGCCAGCTCGGGGGCAACGGGTGAAAAACTGTTTTTT
>many|TRBV12-3/TRBV12-4|TRBD1|TRBJ1-1
CASTWTGGNTEAFF
TGTGCCAGCACCTGGACAGGGGGGAACACTGAAGCTTTCTTT
>.|TRBV7-6|TRBD1|TRBJ2-7
CASSPQTGHEQYF
TGTGCCAGCAGCCCCCAGACAGGGCATGAGCAGTACTTC
>many|TRBV6-1|.|TRBJ2-1
CASSAGGQYNEQFF
TGTGCCAGCAGTGCGGGGGGCCAATACAATGAGCAGTTCTTC
>many|TRBV25-1|.|TRBJ2-7
CASSDPRGRVYEQYF
TGTGCCAGCAGTGACCCCCGGGGTCGGGTATACGAGCAGTACTTC
>.|TRBV27|.|TRBJ1-1
CASSLKGGLNTEAFF
TGTGCCAGCAGTTTGAAGGGGGGGCTGAACACAGAAGCTTTCTTT